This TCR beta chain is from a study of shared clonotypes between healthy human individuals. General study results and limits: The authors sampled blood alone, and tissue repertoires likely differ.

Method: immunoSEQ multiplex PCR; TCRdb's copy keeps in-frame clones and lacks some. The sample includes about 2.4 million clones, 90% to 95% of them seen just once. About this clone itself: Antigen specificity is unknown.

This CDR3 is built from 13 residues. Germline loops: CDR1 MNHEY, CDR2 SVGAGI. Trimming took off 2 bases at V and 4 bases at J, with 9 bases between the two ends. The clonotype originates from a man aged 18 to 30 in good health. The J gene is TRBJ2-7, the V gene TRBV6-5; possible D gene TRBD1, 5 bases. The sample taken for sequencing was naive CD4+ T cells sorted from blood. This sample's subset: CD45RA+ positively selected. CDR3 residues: CASSYLKGYEQYF. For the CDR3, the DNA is TGTGCCAGCAGTTACCTCAAGGGGTACGAGCAGTACTTC.